This T cell receptor (beta chain) came from a study of T-cell memory formation after mild COVID-19. Overall study findings and caveats: A subset of responding clones appeared in pre-infection memory, suggesting cross-reactive memory joined.

TCR alpha and TCR beta cDNA libraries with sample barcodes and UMIs came from 5'RACE using constant-segment primers. In TCRdb, the 5' RACE reads were re-called with MiXCR into one record per CDR3 protein. This table has under 300,000 distinct CDR3 sequences, approximately 7.6% appearing once. Germline-derived CDR1 and CDR2 are DFQATT and SNEGSKA (reference sequence). The V and J ends lost 0 bases and 3 bases, in that order; junction bases with no gene match: 5. There are 16 residues in the CDR3. Remarks on this clonotype: Its antigen is undetermined.

This receptor was identified in a man younger than 35 who had mild COVID-19 (a few samples of this study predate the infection). Cell type and time point are not known. This chain connects TRBV20-1 to TRBJ2-2; 9 bases are shared with TRBD1. Sequencing input: PBMCs or a T cell subset sorted from them (not recorded which). The CDR3 region is CSARELRTGDTGELFF. For the CDR3, the DNA is TGCAGTGCTAGAGAATTGCGGACAGGGGACACCGGGGAGCTGTTTTTT.